This TCR beta chain was observed in a study of a mutant IDH1 vaccine in newly diagnosed glioma. Looking at the study overall: In weeks 1, 3, 5, 7, 11, 15, 19 and 23, patients were immunized, eight times in all. Before enrollment, patients got radiotherapy alone, temozolomide alone, or mostly the combination.

About this clone: Its antigen remains unknown.

Clones were read by immunoSEQ multiplex PCR, and TCRdb kept only the in-frame ones, dropping some. Of 52,000 or so clones in the sample, roughly 77% were seen once. Noted time point: week 23, last vaccination. Vaccination used 300 ug of mutant IDH1 20-mer peptide per dose, with topical imiquimod. This TCR came from a woman aged 35 to 49 with glioma. Some clones in this sample may be carry-over from other donors' samples. The sample was PBMCs, taken from a glioma patient whose treatment included an IDH1 peptide vaccine.

The CDR3 DNA reads as TGTGCCAGCAGTTCTGGGACAGAAGTAAAAGAGACCCAGTACTTC. It is translated as CASSSGTEVKETQYF. The chain has TRBV27 and TRBJ2-5; 7 bases are shared with TRBD1. The CDR3 extends over 15 amino acids. Germline V lookup: CDR1 MNHEY, CDR2 SMNVEV (reference sequence). The V and J ends lost 4 bases and 3 bases, in that order; junction bases with no gene match: 8.